Below are 25 T cell receptor beta chains sequenced from a single sample in a study of T cell responses to AZD1222 COVID-19 vaccine (dated by TCRdb to 2020 to 2022). Library prep was done by the immunoSEQ multiplex PCR assay. TCRdb obtained this table from immuneACCESS and retained in-frame rearrangements with V and J assigned. These tables miss some clones; where compared with another copy, unresolved V genes account for less than half of the shortfall, and the remainder is unexplained. This sample holds under 120,000 clones; approximately 92% were observed only once. The ten largest clones add up to 1% to 1.5% of the sample. The time point label here, explained by the study, means: baseline before first vaccination. The sample in question was peripheral blood, obtained on day 0 of AZD1222 vaccination. The receptors shown here come from an adult in good health.

The V call is TRBV5-6, the J call TRBJ2-3; D call uncertain. Trimming took 0 bases from V and 1 from J, leaving 15 bases between them. Germline loops: CDR1 SGHDT, CDR2 YYEEEE. The CDR3 runs 17 residues. CDR3 protein: CASSLGAWGWGTDTQYF. Here the CDR3 DNA reads TGTGCCAGCAGCTTGGGGGCATGGGGTTGGGGCACAGATACGCAGTATTTT.

This chain uses TRBV19 with TRBJ2-7; the D gene is possibly TRBD2 (5 bases). Germline lookup yields CDR1 LNHDA and CDR2 SQIVND (reference sequence). This CDR3 has 14 residues. V gave up 3 bases and J gave up 1 base, with 10 bases separating them. In DNA form, the CDR3 reads TGTGCCAGTAGTATTCGGGGAGTTTCCTACGAGCAGTACTTC. As protein: CASSIRGVSYEQYF.

This clone was counted between two and nine times. The genes are TRBV18 and TRBJ2-5; 13 nucleotides agree with TRBD2. V lost 3 bases to trimming and J lost 4 bases; unmatched junction nucleotides: 5. The CDR3 is made up of 16 amino acids. Germline assignment: CDR1 KGHSH and CDR2 LQKENI. CDR3 region: CASSPQLAGGLETQYF. Written as DNA, the CDR3 is TGTGCCAGCTCACCGCAACTAGCGGGAGGGCTAGAGACCCAGTACTTC. The variable domain in full, with the rest retrieved from reference TRBV18 and TRBJ2-5, is NAGVMQNPRHLVRRRGQEARLRCSPMKGHSHVYWYRQLPEEGLKFMVYLQKENIIDESGMPKERFSAEFPKEGPSILRIQQVVRGDSAAYFCASSPQLAGGLETQYFGPGTRLLVL.

The V and J genes are TRBV7-2 and TRBJ1-5; D remains unclear. Trimming took off 2 bases at V and 6 bases at J, with 8 bases between the two ends. Germline V CDR1 and CDR2: SGHTA, FQGNSA. The CDR3 consists of 13 residues. The CDR3 DNA is TGTGCCAGCAGCTTACATCTGCCTCAGCCCCAGCATTTT. Its translation: CASSLHLPQPQHF.

The V call is TRBV7-7, the J call TRBJ2-3; D not certain. The CDR3 is 13 residues long. Germline CDR1 and CDR2: SSHAT and FNYEAQ (reference sequence). V was trimmed by 1 base and J by 1 base, leaving 3 bases between them. The CDR3 loop reads CASSLGRTDTQYF. The CDR3 DNA reads TGTGCCAGCAGCTTAGGGCGCACAGATACGCAGTATTTT.

The J gene is TRBJ1-5, the V gene TRBV19, with D unresolved. The CDR3 totals 15 residues. Germline V gene lookup returns CDR1 LNHDA and CDR2 SQIVND (reference sequence). V shed 11 bases and J shed 4 bases, with 21 bases lying between them. The CDR3 DNA follows: TGTGCCTCGCACCTTGGACCTTCTACTAATCAGCCCCAGCATTTT. It codes for CASHLGPSTNQPQHF.

The rearrangement uses TRBV18 and TRBJ2-7; D gene ambiguous. V dropped 2 bases and J dropped 6 bases, with 17 bases sitting between them. Germline CDR1 reads KGHSH; CDR2 reads LQKENI. CDR3 size: 15 residues. The CDR3: CASSPGLDPLSEQYF. Written as DNA, the CDR3 is TGTGCCAGCTCACCAGGTTTAGACCCCCTTTCCGAGCAGTACTTC.

The chain couples TRBV15 to TRBJ2-5; a possible D gene is TRBD1 (6 bases). V shed 9 bases and J shed 5 bases, with 7 bases lying between them. The V gene's germline CDR1 is LNHNV and CDR2 YYDKDF (reference sequence). The CDR3 is 10 residues long. The CDR3: CATQGETQYF. The CDR3 bases are TGTGCCACTCAGGGGGAGACCCAGTACTTC.

DNA for the CDR3: TGCGCCAGCAGCCACCCTACCGGACAGTTGGGGACCGCCCCCGGGGAGCTGTTTTTT. It specifies CASSHPTGQLGTAPGELFF. J is TRBJ2-2 and V is TRBV5-1; possibly TRBD1 for D (6 bases). The CDR3 consists of 19 residues. Trimming pared 4 bases from V and 6 bases from J, leaving 28 bases between. Germline loops: CDR1 SGHRS, CDR2 YFSETQ.

This clone occurred once. V gene TRBV9 combines with J gene TRBJ2-7; D gene unclear. Trimming removed 0 bases from V and 3 bases from J, with 10 bases in between. This CDR3 comprises 14 residues. Germline loops: CDR1 SGDLS, CDR2 YYNGEE. CDR3 coding DNA: TGTGCCAGCAGCGTAGGGGTGGATAGCTACGAGCAGTACTTC. The encoded protein is CASSVGVDSYEQYF.

The chain recombines TRBV7-2 with TRBJ2-5; tentatively, D is TRBD2 (5 bases). CDR1 and CDR2 (germline): SGHTA, FQGNSA. The CDR3 length is 18 residues. V was clipped by 4 bases and J by 5 bases, with 26 bases between them. DNA for the CDR3: TGTGCCAGCAGCTCTGATCGAAGGAAGACTATACCCGGTGAGACCCAGTACTTC. This gives the protein CASSSDRRKTIPGETQYF.

The chain carries TRBV28 and TRBJ2-1, with 7 bases matching TRBD1. Germline V lookup: CDR1 MDHEN, CDR2 SYDVKM. V was pared by 7 bases and J by 2 bases, with 5 bases of the junction left unmatched. This CDR3 comprises 14 residues. CDR3 sequence reads: CASTGDRPYNEQFF. In nucleotides, the CDR3 is TGTGCCAGCACAGGGGACAGACCCTACAATGAGCAGTTCTTC.

The chain is built from TRBV2 and TRBJ2-7; D might be TRBD2 (7 bases). V lost 4 bases and J lost 2, with 12 bases in between. CDR3 length equals 14 residues. Germline V gives CDR1 SNHLY, CDR2 FYNNEI. CDR3 bases: TGTGCCAGCAGTGGGGGGGGCCTTACCTACGAGCAGTACTTC. Translation: CASSGGGLTYEQYF.

As concerns this clone: The CDR3 ends on some other residue instead of the conserved phenylalanine or tryptophan, so this is likely a read error. The DNA is left out, because the CDR3 cannot be placed on it with certainty; the CDR3 is given as TCRdb lists it. V is TRBV15 and J is TRBJ1-2; the D segment call TRBD1 is taken from the table without a DNA check. Germline values: CDR1 LNHNV, CDR2 YYDKDF (reference sequence). Counting both end residues, the CDR3 totals 13 amino acids. CDR3 loop: CATSPQTGGGLRL.

V and J are TRBV6-5 and TRBJ2-1; D may be TRBD2 (6 bases). This CDR3 spans 16 amino acids. Trimming cost V 0 bases and J 8 bases, with 17 bases left between them. Germline V CDR1 and CDR2: MNHEY, SVGAGI. The CDR3 region is CASSYSWRSWRDEQFF. The CDR3 coding sequence is TGTGCCAGCAGTTACTCTTGGCGATCGTGGAGGGATGAGCAGTTCTTC.

CDR3 bases: TGTGCCAGCAGCGAAAGAGGGACCGTCGCAACAAACACTGAAGCTTTCTTT. It is translated as CASSERGTVATNTEAFF. The gene calls are TRBV9 and TRBJ1-1; TRBD1 is a possible D gene (5 bases). The germline gives CDR1 SGDLS, CDR2 YYNGEE. Trimming took off 3 bases at V and 2 bases at J, with 20 bases between the two ends. The CDR3 is 17 amino acids.

The chain recombines TRBV6-5 with TRBJ2-3; 8 nucleotides agree with TRBD2. With 6 bases clipped from V and 1 base from J, the junction kept 0 bases outside the gene matches. Germline V gene data show CDR1 as MNHEY and CDR2 as SVGAGI. CDR3 length equals 13 residues. CDR3: CASRTSGTDTQYF. CDR3 nucleotide sequence: TGTGCCAGCAGGACTAGCGGCACAGATACGCAGTATTTT.

This chain links TRBV7-9 with TRBJ1-2, with D unclear. Germline lookup yields CDR1 SEHNR and CDR2 FQNEAQ (reference sequence). V was cut by 2 bases and J by 4 bases, with 5 bases left in between. The CDR3 is 12 amino acids. The DNA of the CDR3 is TGTGCCAGCAGCTTAATAACCTATGGCTACACCTTC. This gives the protein CASSLITYGYTF.

The chain combines TRBV9 with TRBJ2-5; the D gene could be TRBD1 or TRBD2 (5 bases each). Germline-derived CDR1 and CDR2 are SGDLS and YYNGEE. The V and J ends lost 2 bases and 1 base respectively, with 12 bases between them. This CDR3 spans 15 amino acids. CDR3 coding DNA: TGTGCCAGCAGCGTCCGGGACCTCAGCCAAGAGACCCAGTACTTC. The encoded protein is CASSVRDLSQETQYF.

This rearrangement joins TRBV7-9 to TRBJ1-5; D unclear. The CDR3 length is 13 residues. Germline CDR1 and CDR2: SEHNR and FQNEAQ (reference sequence). V was trimmed by 3 bases and J by 7 bases, leaving 10 bases between them. Here the CDR3 reads CASSLAGGQPQHF. CDR3 sequence (DNA): TGTGCCAGCAGCTTGGCAGGTGGACAGCCCCAGCATTTT.

CDR3 bases: TGTGCCAGCAGTTCACGACAGGGGGGACAGGAAAAACTGTTTTTT. This gives the protein CASSSRQGGQEKLFF. V is TRBV2 and J is TRBJ1-4; 9 bases match TRBD1. Germline CDR1 SNHLY, CDR2 FYNNEI. The trim removed 5 bases at V and 8 bases at J, leaving 9 bases unmatched. This CDR3 is built from 15 residues.

J is TRBJ2-4 and V is TRBV2; D may correspond to TRBD1 or TRBD2 (5 bases each). V was pared by 1 base and J by 8 bases, with 18 bases between. Germline V CDR1 and CDR2: SNHLY, FYNNEI. The length of the CDR3 is 16 residues. The CDR3 DNA reads TGTGCCAGCAGTGAAGTCGCATCGGGGCCCCGAGACATTCAGTACTTC. This codes for CASSEVASGPRDIQYF. The variable domain in full, completed from reference TRBV2 and TRBJ2-4, reads EPEVTQTPSHQVTQMGQEVILRCVPISNHLYFYWYRQILGQKVEFLVSFYNNEISEKSEIFDDQFSVERPDGSNFTLKIRSTKLEDSAMYFCASSEVASGPRDIQYFGAGTRLSVL.

A single count supports this clone. The chain recombines TRBV18 with TRBJ2-5; D is tentatively TRBD1 or TRBD2 (5 bases each). The V and J ends lost 0 bases and 2 bases respectively, with 10 bases between them. The germline V gene has CDR1 KGHSH and CDR2 LQKENI. The CDR3 sequence is 15 residues long. In DNA, the CDR3 is TGTGCCAGCTCACCACCGGCAGGGAGACAAGAGACCCAGTACTTC. Residues: CASSPPAGRQETQYF.

V usage is TRBV3-1 (or the pseudogene TRBV3-2) and J usage is TRBJ1-4, with 11 bases matching TRBD1. The CDR3 is 15 amino acids. J lost 10 bases, V lost 4 bases, and 8 bases had no gene match. Germline V gene sequence: CDR1 LGHDT, CDR2 YNNKEL (reference sequence). In nucleotides, the CDR3 is TGTGCCAGCAGCCCTCGGGACAGGGGGACTCGAAAACTGTTTTTT. Translating it yields CASSPRDRGTRKLFF.

The chain is built from TRBV2 and TRBJ1-2, with 8 positions matching TRBD1. The CDR3 is made up of 14 amino acids. V lost 4 bases, J lost 4 bases, and 5 bases stayed unmatched. Per the germline V gene, CDR1 is SNHLY and CDR2 is FYNNEI. In nucleotides, the CDR3 is TGTGCCAGCAGTGCGGGACAGGACCCCTATGGCTACACCTTC. This translates into CASSAGQDPYGYTF.